This entry is about one T cell receptor (beta chain). As processed by the authors: Scientists estimated how many nucleated cells there were by amplifying reference gene primers. TCRdb's copy holds only in-frame clones and misses some; the assay was immunoSEQ multiplex PCR. V, J and clone size derive from that table, while D and trimming were established from the DNA sequence. The sample shows some 150,000 clones, more than 80% of them seen only once. This entry is derived from a study of blood T cell repertoires in COVID-19. Across the whole study: COVID-19 samples, acute and convalescent, were from the United States, Italy and Spain. From T cells, B-cell-depleted T cells, or PBMCs came the material, which was cDNA or gDNA.

Germline V gene sequence: CDR1 SQVTM, CDR2 ANQGSEA. This CDR3 spans 13 amino acids. Trimming at V came to 7 bases and at J to 7 bases, leaving 8 bases not matched to a gene. The receptor's source is a middle-aged woman with acute or convalescent COVID-19. The rearrangement uses TRBV29-1 and TRBJ1-2; the match to TRBD1 covers 11 bases. Sequencing was carried out using peripheral blood. CDR3 residues: CSARDRGNGGYTF. The CDR3 DNA reads as TGCAGCGCCCGGGACAGGGGGAATGGTGGCTACACCTTC.